The rows below give T cell receptor beta chains drawn from one sample of a study of graft-versus-host responses after intestinal transplantation. Sequenced by immunoSEQ multiplex PCR; TCRdb stores in-frame clones only, minus some. This sample has around 100,000 clones, with about 88% found just once. No antigen has been identified for these receptors. The source was unstimulated CD4+ T cells sorted from spleen or lymph node cells, collected before transplant. The source is a human donor who was the organ donor for an intestinal transplant. Each CDR3 is given with its conserved first and last residue. The order of the fields is V gene, D gene, J gene, clone size, CDR3 DNA, CDR3 protein. D genes are given only for firm matches. Some rows mark clone size as missing; the rest say once, few, many or name a class of expanded clone.

>TRBV10-3|-|TRBJ2-3|once
TGTGCCATCAGTGAGTGGGGGGGCACAGATACGCAGTATTTT
CAISEWGGTDTQYF
>TRBV7-9|-|TRBJ1-2|-
TGTGCCAGCAGCCCCGGGGTTCGGGACTATGGCTACACCTTC
CASSPGVRDYGYTF
>TRBV5-1|TRBD1|TRBJ2-3|-
TGCGCCAGCAGCTATAGCCAGGGTCTAGGGGGCCCAGATACGCAGTATTTT
CASSYSQGLGGPDTQYF
>TRBV6-5|-|TRBJ1-4|-
TGTGCCAGCAGTTACGTAGGGGGATGGAGGGAAAAACTGTTTTTT
CASSYVGGWREKLFF
>TRBV28|-|TRBJ2-7|-
TGTGCCAGCAGTGCCAGGGGGGGAATTTACGAGCAGTACTTC
CASSARGGIYEQYF
>TRBV30|TRBD2|TRBJ2-1|-
TGTGCCTGGAGCCTACGGACTAGCGGGTTCCACAATGAGCAGTTCTTC
CAWSLRTSGFHNEQFF
>TRBV27|-|TRBJ1-2|once
TGTGCCAGCAGTTTATCCCTATTGGAGGGGCCGGGAGGCTACACCTTC
CASSLSLLEGPGGYTF
>TRBV5-1|-|TRBJ2-3|-
TGCGCCAGCAGCTTGGCATCAAGGACAGATACGCAGTATTTT
CASSLASRTDTQYF
>TRBV21-1|-|TRBJ1-6|-
TGTGCCAGCAGCAAAGCCCCAAGGCAGGTTTATTCACCCCTCCACTTT
CASSKAPRQVYSPLHF
>TRBV10-3|TRBD1|TRBJ1-1|once
TGTGCCATTAGGACAGGCTTGAACACTGAAGCTTTCTTT
CAIRTGLNTEAFF
>TRBV7-2|-|TRBJ2-3|-
TGTGCCAGCAGCTTAGGAACGGGACACACAGATACGCAGTATTTT
CASSLGTGHTDTQYF
>TRBV29-1|TRBD1|TRBJ1-1|-
TGCAGCGTTGGACAGGGGGCGAACACTGAAGCTTTCTTT
CSVGQGANTEAFF
>TRBV9|-|TRBJ2-1|-
TGTGCCAGCAGCGTTTGGGGTTTCCGACAGGCTGTCAGCTCCTACAATGAGCAGTTCTTC
CASSVWGFRQAVSSYNEQFF
>TRBV18|-|TRBJ2-6|-
TGTGCCAGCTCACCACCGCTTAGGGTGTCTGGGGCCAACGTCCTGACTTTC
CASSPPLRVSGANVLTF
>TRBV4-1|TRBD1|TRBJ1-4|once
TGCGCCAGCAGCCAAGATCGAGGCAGGGGGACCGAAAAACTGTTTTTT
CASSQDRGRGTEKLFF
>TRBV27|TRBD1|TRBJ2-7|-
TGTGCCAGCAGGCGCGGACAGGGTAGCAACTCCTACGAGCAGTACTTC
CASRRGQGSNSYEQYF
>TRBV4-1|TRBD1|TRBJ1-5|-
TGCGCCAGCAGCCAAGTTAATCGAGGACAGGTTAATCAGCCCCAGCATTTT
CASSQVNRGQVNQPQHF
>TRBV6-5|-|TRBJ1-2|-
TGTGCCAGCAGTTATGGGGGAAGGGGTCGAGGTTATGGCTACACCTTC
CASSYGGRGRGYGYTF
>TRBV10-3|-|TRBJ1-2|-
TGTGCCATCAGTGACAGCGGGAGCATTCGGCGAGGCTACACCTTC
CAISDSGSIRRGYTF
>TRBV11-2|-|TRBJ2-5|-
TGTGCCAGCAGCTCGGGACTGTCGGCGGAGACCCAGTACTTC
CASSSGLSAETQYF
>TRBV10-3|-|TRBJ1-5|-
TGTGCCATCAGTGACCCCAGGGAGGGTCAGCCCCAGCATTTT
CAISDPREGQPQHF
>TRBV9|TRBD1|TRBJ1-6|-
TGTGCCAGCAGCGCCGGGACAGGGGCAGGACCCCTCCACTTT
CASSAGTGAGPLHF
>TRBV30|TRBD1|TRBJ1-1|-
TGTGCCTGGAGGCGGGACAGGGGGAACACTGAAGCTTTCTTT
CAWRRDRGNTEAFF
>TRBV15|-|TRBJ2-1|-
TGTGCCACCACTCAGTACAATGAGCAGTTCTTC
CATTQYNEQFF